A selection of T cell receptor beta chains follows, all from one sample in a study of shared clonotypes between healthy human individuals. The assay was immunoSEQ multiplex PCR, and TCRdb's table has in-frame clones only and misses some. The profile shows 550,000 to 800,000 clones, about 92% of them singletons. The source material was memory CD8+ T cells from PBMCs. The receptor set was obtained from a man aged 18-30 years in good health. Some clones in this sample may be carry-over from other donors' samples. Each CDR3 is given with its conserved first and last residue. The order of the fields is J gene, V gene, clone size, D gene, CDR3 DNA, CDR3 protein. The D gene is left open where the match is weak. Clone size is shown for a subset of rows, as once, few, many or a class of expanded clone.

TRBJ2-1 | TRBV9 | . | TRBD2 | TGTGCCAGCAGTCGACTAGCGGAAAATGAGCAGTTCTTC | CASSRLAENEQFF
TRBJ2-7 | TRBV27 | once | TRBD2 | TGTGCCAGCAGTTTATCTCTAGCGGGAGGGGCCTACGAGCAGTACTTC | CASSLSLAGGAYEQYF
TRBJ1-1 | TRBV28 | . | . | TGTGCCAGCAGATGGTCAACGAACACTGAAGCTTTCTTT | CASRWSTNTEAFF
TRBJ2-3 | TRBV27 | . | TRBD2 | TGTGCCAGCAGAGAGCGGGAGAGCACAGATACGCAGTATTTT | CASRERESTDTQYF
TRBJ1-1 | TRBV9 | . | . | TGTGCCAGCAGCGAACACCGGGGAGGCACTGAAGCTTTCTTT | CASSEHRGGTEAFF
TRBJ2-7 | TRBV10-3 | . | TRBD1 | TGTGCCATCCGGGACAGGCTCTACGAGCAGTACTTC | CAIRDRLYEQYF
TRBJ2-1 | TRBV9 | . | . | TGTGCCAGCAGCGTAGCGAGTGAGCAGTTCTTC | CASSVASEQFF
TRBJ2-2 | TRBV28 | . | . | TGTGCCAGCAGTCTTACGAGCGACGGGGAGCTGTTTTTT | CASSLTSDGELFF
TRBJ2-7 | TRBV9 | few | TRBD2 | TGTGCCAGCAGCGAGGGACTAGCGGACTACGAGCAGTACTTC | CASSEGLADYEQYF
TRBJ1-1 | TRBV27 | once | . | TGTGCCAGCAGTTTGGCCAGGGTGAACACTGAAGCTTTCTTT | CASSLARVNTEAFF
TRBJ2-1 | TRBV19 | . | TRBD2 | TGTGCCAGTAGTCCCCGACTAGCGGTCCCCATACCGAGCTCCTACAATGAGCAGTTCTTC | CASSPRLAVPIPSSYNEQFF
TRBJ1-4 | TRBV4-2 | . | . | TGTGCCAGCAGCCATGAATTTGGTGGCCCAGCTGAAAAACTGTTTTTT | CASSHEFGGPAEKLFF
TRBJ2-1 | TRBV27 | . | . | TGTGCCAGCAGTTCTCGACACGTCTCCTACAATGAGCAGTTCTTC | CASSSRHVSYNEQFF
TRBJ1-2 | TRBV5-1 | . | . | TGCGCCAGCAGCTGGGGCGGACACAAGAAGGACTATGGCTACACCTTC | CASSWGGHKKDYGYTF
TRBJ2-5 | TRBV9 | . | TRBD2 | TGTGCCAGCAGCGCGACTAGCGGAACCCAAGAGACCCAGTACTTC | CASSATSGTQETQYF
TRBJ2-1 | TRBV27 | once | TRBD1 | TGTGCCAGCAGTTTCGGAGGGGACAGGCACAATGAGCAGTTCTTC | CASSFGGDRHNEQFF
TRBJ2-3 | TRBV18 | . | . | TGTGCCAGCTCAAATCCCGCCCCGGCAGCTAACGAAAAAGGGAATACGCAGTATTTT | CASSNPAPAANEKGNTQYF
TRBJ2-7 | TRBV2 | once | TRBD2 | TGTGCCAGCGAGGGACTAGCGGTTCTCTACGAGCAGTACTTC | CASEGLAVLYEQYF
TRBJ1-1 | TRBV5-6 | . | . | TGTGCCAGCAGCACCGAAAACACTGAAGCTTTCTTT | CASSTENTEAFF
TRBJ2-7 | TRBV2 | . | . | TGTGCCAGCAGCCCCTCGGGCAGGGTCTACGAGCAGTACTTC | CASSPSGRVYEQYF